Listed below are T cell receptor beta chains from one sample, sequenced in a study of T-cell reconstitution after alpha-beta-depleted transplantation in children. Each CDR3 protein is one row after TCRdb ran MiXCR on the PCR reads. Of about 900,000 distinct CDR3 sequences detected, about 26% appear once; the ten largest clones hold roughly 30%. The starting material was PBMCs, mostly from graft donor cells, obtained 360 days after TCRalphabeta/CD19-depleted stem cell transplant. Receptors originate from a boy under two years old who had a stem cell transplant for SCID, so the T cells may come from the graft donor. CDR3s include the opening cysteine and the closing phenylalanine or tryptophan. Fields, in order: D gene, V gene, clone size, J gene, CDR3 protein, CDR3 DNA. D genes are given only for firm matches. Some rows have no size entry. The others give once, few or many, or a class for an expanded clone.

>.|TRBV3-1|few|TRBJ1-4
CASSQRGSNEKLFF
TGTGCCAGCAGCCAACGGGGGTCTAATGAAAAACTGTTTTTT
>.|TRBV25-1|few|TRBJ1-1
CASKPSGGTEAFF
TGTGCCAGCAAGCCTAGTGGGGGCACTGAAGCTTTCTTT
>TRBD1|TRBV12-3/TRBV12-4|few|TRBJ2-1
CASSFLGQGLNEQFF
TGTGCCAGCAGTTTCCTGGGACAGGGGCTCAATGAGCAGTTCTTC
>TRBD2|TRBV5-1|few|TRBJ2-1
CASILPAGEGFF
TGCGCCAGCATTCTGCCAGCGGGAGAGGGGTTCTTC
>.|TRBV29-1|.|TRBJ2-7
CSVEEGRAPYEQYF
TGCAGCGTTGAAGAGGGCAGGGCCCCCTACGAGCAGTACTTC
>.|TRBV11-2|.|TRBJ1-2
CASSLPHAYGYTF
TGTGCCAGCAGCTTACCCCATGCCTATGGCTACACCTTC
>.|TRBV12-3/TRBV12-4|few|TRBJ1-1
CASTLQQNTEAFF
TGTGCCAGCACCCTACAGCAGAACACTGAAGCTTTCTTT
>.|TRBV9|few|TRBJ2-1
CASSVDGPAGSEQFF
TGTGCCAGCAGCGTAGATGGGCCAGCTGGGAGTGAGCAGTTCTTC
>.|TRBV7-8|few|TRBJ1-3
CASSLYPSPGNTIYF
TGTGCCAGCAGCTTATACCCCAGTCCCGGAAACACCATATATTTT
>.|TRBV15|few|TRBJ2-3
CATKEGITDTQYF
TGTGCCACCAAAGAGGGAATCACAGATACGCAGTATTTT
>TRBD1|TRBV12-3/TRBV12-4|.|TRBJ2-3
CASSLYRGKTDTQYF
TGTGCCAGCAGTTTATACAGGGGGAAAACAGATACGCAGTATTTT
>.|TRBV13|.|TRBJ1-1
CASSLWIKGGPEDTEAFF
TGTGCCAGCAGCTTATGGATTAAGGGGGGACCCGAGGACACTGAAGCTTTCTTT
>.|TRBV20-1|few|TRBJ1-2
CSAPRGPGYGYTF
TGCAGTGCTCCCCGAGGGCCAGGCTATGGCTACACCTTC
>.|TRBV5-1|once|TRBJ2-7
CASSLSPGDYEQYF
TGCGCCAGCAGCTTGTCTCCAGGGGACTACGAGCAGTACTTC
>.|TRBV9|many|TRBJ2-1
CASSSGGGGNEQFF
TGTGCCAGCAGTTCAGGGGGAGGTGGGAATGAGCAGTTCTTC
>.|TRBV6-5|many|TRBJ1-4
CASSAGRGKLFF
TGTGCCAGCAGTGCAGGGAGGGGAAAACTGTTTTTT
>TRBD2|TRBV20-1|many|TRBJ2-7
CSARDQMAWGGNSEQYF
TGCAGTGCTAGAGACCAAATGGCCTGGGGAGGGAACTCCGAGCAGTACTTC
>.|TRBV5-1|few|TRBJ2-1
CASSFIPGPQDEQFF
TGCGCCAGCAGCTTTATCCCCGGACCCCAGGATGAGCAGTTCTTC
>.|TRBV12-3/TRBV12-4|few|TRBJ2-5
CASSGNYHHALETQYF
TGTGCCAGCAGTGGAAACTACCACCATGCTTTGGAGACCCAGTACTTC
>.|TRBV5-1|.|TRBJ2-7
CASSLVAGVFNEQYF
TGCGCCAGCAGCTTGGTGGCAGGGGTATTCAACGAGCAGTACTTC
>TRBD1|TRBV20-1|few|TRBJ2-3
CSARHFPTGITDTQYF
TGCAGTGCTAGACACTTTCCGACAGGGATCACAGATACGCAGTATTTT
>.|TRBV6-2/TRBV6-3|.|TRBJ2-5
CASTETGRETQYF
TGTGCCAGCACCGAGACAGGACGAGAGACCCAGTACTTC
>.|TRBV5-1|few|TRBJ2-7
CASSLGDPPYEQYF
TGCGCCAGCAGCTTGGGGGACCCCCCCTACGAGCAGTACTTC
>.|TRBV19|few|TRBJ1-1
CASSRNPRGTEAFF
TGTGCCAGTAGTAGAAATCCCAGGGGTACTGAAGCTTTCTTT
>.|TRBV7-2|few|TRBJ2-1
CASSLEARREQFF
TGTGCCAGCAGCTTAGAGGCGAGGCGCGAGCAGTTCTTC
>.|TRBV7-9|few|TRBJ1-1
CASIKENTEAFF
TGTGCCAGCATTAAGGAGAACACTGAAGCTTTCTTT
>TRBD1|TRBV20-1|few|TRBJ2-5
CSTNRGYDETQYF
TGCAGTACCAACAGGGGGTATGACGAGACCCAGTACTTC
>TRBD1|TRBV7-2|.|TRBJ1-1
CASSLTQGTYTEAFF
TGTGCCAGCAGCTTAACACAGGGGACGTACACTGAAGCTTTCTTT
>.|TRBV7-9|.|TRBJ2-4
CASSSTERAKNIQYF
TGTGCCAGCAGCTCAACGGAACGGGCCAAAAACATTCAGTACTTC
>TRBD2|TRBV18|few|TRBJ2-1
CASSRGGENEQFF
TGTGCCAGCTCACGGGGAGGGGAGAATGAGCAGTTCTTC
>.|TRBV5-1|.|TRBJ2-2
CASSLAGADIWSSSELFF
TGCGCCAGCAGCTTGGCCGGGGCTGATATTTGGTCGTCCTCGGAGCTGTTTTTT
>.|TRBV27|.|TRBJ2-6
CASSKGTGANVLTF
TGTGCCAGCAGCAAGGGGACTGGGGCCAACGTCCTGACTTTC